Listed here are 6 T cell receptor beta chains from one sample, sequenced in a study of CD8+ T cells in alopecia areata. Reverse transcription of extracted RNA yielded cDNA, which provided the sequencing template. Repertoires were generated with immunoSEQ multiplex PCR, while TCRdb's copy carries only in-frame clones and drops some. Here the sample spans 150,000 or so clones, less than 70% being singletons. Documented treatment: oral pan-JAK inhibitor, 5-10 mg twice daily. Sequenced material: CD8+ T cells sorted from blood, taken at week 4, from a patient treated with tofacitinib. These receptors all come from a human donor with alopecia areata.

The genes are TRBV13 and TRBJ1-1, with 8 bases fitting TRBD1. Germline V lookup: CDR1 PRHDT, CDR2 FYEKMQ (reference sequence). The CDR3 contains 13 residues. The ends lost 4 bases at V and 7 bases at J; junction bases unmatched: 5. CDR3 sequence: CASSSDRGHEAFF. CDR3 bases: TGTGCCAGCAGCTCCGACAGGGGTCATGAAGCTTTCTTT. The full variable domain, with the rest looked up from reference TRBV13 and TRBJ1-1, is AAGVIQSPRHLIKEKRETATLKCYPIPRHDTVYWYQQGPGQDPQFLISFYEKMQSDKGSIPDRFSAQQFSDYHSELNMSSLELGDSALYFCASSSDRGHEAFFGQGTRLTVV.

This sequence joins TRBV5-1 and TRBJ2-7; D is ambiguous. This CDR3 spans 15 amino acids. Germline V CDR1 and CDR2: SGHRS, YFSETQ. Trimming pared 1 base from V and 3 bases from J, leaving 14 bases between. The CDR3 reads CASSLMFPVDYEQYF. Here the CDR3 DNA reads TGCGCCAGCAGCTTGATGTTTCCGGTGGACTACGAGCAGTACTTC.

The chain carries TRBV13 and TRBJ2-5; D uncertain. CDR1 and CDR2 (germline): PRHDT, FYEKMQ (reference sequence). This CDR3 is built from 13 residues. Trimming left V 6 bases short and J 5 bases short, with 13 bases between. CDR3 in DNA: TGTGCCAGCAGGGGAAACAGCAGGGAGACCCAGTACTTC. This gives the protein CASRGNSRETQYF.

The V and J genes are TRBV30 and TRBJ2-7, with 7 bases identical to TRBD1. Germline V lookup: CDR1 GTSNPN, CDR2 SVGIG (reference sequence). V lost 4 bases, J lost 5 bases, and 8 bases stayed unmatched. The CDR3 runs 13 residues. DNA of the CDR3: TGTGCCTGGAACACAGGGGTCGCGCACGAGCAGTACTTC. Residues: CAWNTGVAHEQYF.

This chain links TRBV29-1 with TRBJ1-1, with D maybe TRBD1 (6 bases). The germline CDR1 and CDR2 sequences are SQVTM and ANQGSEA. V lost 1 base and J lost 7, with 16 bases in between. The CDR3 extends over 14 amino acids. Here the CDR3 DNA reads TGCAGCGTTGAAGGATTATGGGGGCGCGGTGAAGCTTTCTTT. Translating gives CSVEGLWGRGEAFF.

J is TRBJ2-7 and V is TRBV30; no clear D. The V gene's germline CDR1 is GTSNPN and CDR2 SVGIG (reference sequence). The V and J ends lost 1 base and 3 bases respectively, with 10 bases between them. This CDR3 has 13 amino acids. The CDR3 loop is CAWSGTDGYEQYF. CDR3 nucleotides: TGTGCCTGGAGTGGAACGGACGGCTACGAGCAGTACTTC.